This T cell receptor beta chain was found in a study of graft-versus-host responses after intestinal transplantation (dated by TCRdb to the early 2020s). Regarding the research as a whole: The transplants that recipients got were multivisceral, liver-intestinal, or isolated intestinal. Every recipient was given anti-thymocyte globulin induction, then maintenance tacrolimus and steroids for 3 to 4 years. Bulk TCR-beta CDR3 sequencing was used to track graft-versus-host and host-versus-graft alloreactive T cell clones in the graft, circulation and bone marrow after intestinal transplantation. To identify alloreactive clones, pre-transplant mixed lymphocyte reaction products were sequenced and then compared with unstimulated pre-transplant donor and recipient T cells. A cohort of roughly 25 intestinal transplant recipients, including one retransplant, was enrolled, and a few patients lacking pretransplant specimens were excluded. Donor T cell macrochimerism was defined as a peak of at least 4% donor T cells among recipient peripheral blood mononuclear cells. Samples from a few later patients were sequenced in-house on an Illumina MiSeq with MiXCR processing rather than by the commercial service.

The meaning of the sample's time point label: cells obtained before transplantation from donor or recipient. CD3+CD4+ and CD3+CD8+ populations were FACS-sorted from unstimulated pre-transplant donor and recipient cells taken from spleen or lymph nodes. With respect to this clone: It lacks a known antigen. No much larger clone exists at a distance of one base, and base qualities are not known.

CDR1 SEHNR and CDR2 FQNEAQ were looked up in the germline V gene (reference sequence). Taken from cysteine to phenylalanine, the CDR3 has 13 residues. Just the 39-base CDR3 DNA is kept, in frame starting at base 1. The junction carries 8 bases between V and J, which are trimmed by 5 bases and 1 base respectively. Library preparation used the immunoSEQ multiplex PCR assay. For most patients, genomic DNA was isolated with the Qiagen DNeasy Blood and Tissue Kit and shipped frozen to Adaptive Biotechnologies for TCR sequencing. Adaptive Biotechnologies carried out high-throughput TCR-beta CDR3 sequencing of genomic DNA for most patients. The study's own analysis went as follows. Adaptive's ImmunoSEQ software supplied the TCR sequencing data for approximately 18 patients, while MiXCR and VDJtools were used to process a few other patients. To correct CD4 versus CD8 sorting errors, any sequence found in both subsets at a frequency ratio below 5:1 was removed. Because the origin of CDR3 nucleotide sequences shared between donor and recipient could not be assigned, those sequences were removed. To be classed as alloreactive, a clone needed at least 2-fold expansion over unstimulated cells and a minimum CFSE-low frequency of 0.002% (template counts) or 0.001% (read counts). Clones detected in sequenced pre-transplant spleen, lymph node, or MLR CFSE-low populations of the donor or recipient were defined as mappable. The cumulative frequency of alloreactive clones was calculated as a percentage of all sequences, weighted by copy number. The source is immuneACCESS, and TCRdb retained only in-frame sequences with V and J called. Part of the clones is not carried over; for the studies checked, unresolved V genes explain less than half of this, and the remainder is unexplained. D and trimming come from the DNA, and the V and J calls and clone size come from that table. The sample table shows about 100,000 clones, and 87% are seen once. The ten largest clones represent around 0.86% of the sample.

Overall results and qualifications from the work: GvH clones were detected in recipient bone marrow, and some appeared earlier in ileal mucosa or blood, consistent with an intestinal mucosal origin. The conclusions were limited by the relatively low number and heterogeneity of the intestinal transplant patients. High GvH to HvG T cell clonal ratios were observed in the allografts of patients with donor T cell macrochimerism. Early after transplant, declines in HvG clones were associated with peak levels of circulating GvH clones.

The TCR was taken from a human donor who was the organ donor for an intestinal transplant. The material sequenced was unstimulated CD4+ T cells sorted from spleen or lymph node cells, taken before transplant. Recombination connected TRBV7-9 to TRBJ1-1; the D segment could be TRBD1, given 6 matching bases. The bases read TGTGCCAGCAGCCGACAGGAGAACACTGAAGCTTTCTTT. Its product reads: CASSRQENTEAFF.